The clone carrying this T cell receptor beta chain came up a few times. The sample is drawn from a study of shared clonotypes between healthy human individuals. The CDR3 extends over 13 amino acids. Trimming pared 4 bases from V and 6 bases from J, leaving 12 bases between. Germline lookup yields CDR1 MNHEY and CDR2 SVGAGI. Repertoires were generated with immunoSEQ multiplex PCR, while TCRdb's copy carries only in-frame clones and drops some. The sample has tens of thousands of clones, 60% to 80% seen once. This receptor was taken from a man younger than 40 in good health. Input material: memory CD8+ T cells sorted from blood. Subset in this sample: CD45RO+ cells pooled with CCR7-negative TemRA cells. This chain links TRBV6-5 with TRBJ1-2; a possible D gene is TRBD1 (6 bases). The CDR3 sequence: CASSSQGGNGYTF. CDR3 sequence (DNA): TGTGCCAGCAGTTCACAAGGGGGAAATGGCTACACCTTC.